Each of the 20 T cell receptor beta chains below was sequenced from the same sample in a study of T cell responses to AZD1222 COVID-19 vaccine. Assay: immunoSEQ multiplex PCR; the TCRdb copy retains only in-frame clones and omits some. The sample yields 50,000 to 70,000 clones, roughly nine tenths seen once. The source material was peripheral blood, sampled 28 days after the second AZD1222 dose. The receptor set was obtained from an adult who received the AZD1222 COVID-19 vaccine.

This clone was counted a single time. The chain employs TRBV4-1 and TRBJ2-7; TRBD1 matches at 9 bases. The CDR3 consists of 17 residues. The germline V gene encodes CDR1 MGHRA and CDR2 YSYEKL. Losses at the gene ends were 0 bases for V and 4 bases for J; bases not matched to a gene: 10. CDR3 nucleotide sequence: TGCGCCAGCAGCCAAGAGAGAGACAGGGGGTTTCTTTACGAGCAGTACTTC. Protein product: CASSQERDRGFLYEQYF.

This chain uses TRBV7-2 with TRBJ2-4; a weak D match, TRBD2 (7 bases). The ends were cut back, 0 bases at V and 1 base at J, with 10 bases in the middle. The CDR3 is 16 amino acids. Germline V gene data show CDR1 as SGHTA and CDR2 as FQGNSA. The CDR3 bases are TGTGCCAGCAGCTTAGCGGGGAGGGGGGCCAAAAACATTCAGTACTTC. Protein: CASSLAGRGAKNIQYF.

The chain has TRBV3-1 (or the pseudogene TRBV3-2) and TRBJ1-3, with D tentatively TRBD1 (6 bases). The CDR3 is made up of 14 amino acids. The ends were cut back, 4 bases at V and 4 bases at J, with 11 bases in the middle. Per germline, CDR1 LGHDT and CDR2 YNNKEL (reference sequence). Written as DNA, the CDR3 is TGTGCCAGCAGCCTTCAGGGGCAAGGAAACACCATATATTTT. It is translated as CASSLQGQGNTIYF.

As DNA, the CDR3 is TGTGCCAGCAGGACGGTGAACACTGAAGCTTTCTTT. Translation gives CASRTVNTEAFF. J is TRBJ1-1 and V is TRBV28; D not certain. Germline V gene lookup returns CDR1 MDHEN and CDR2 SYDVKM. Trimming left V 6 bases short and J 0 bases short, with 5 bases between. This CDR3 spans 12 amino acids.

V gene TRBV27 combines with J gene TRBJ2-1; D might be TRBD1 (6 bases). Looked up from germline, CDR1 is MNHEY and CDR2 is SMNVEV (reference sequence). This CDR3 spans 16 amino acids. Trimming took 3 bases from V and 5 from J, leaving 17 bases between them. The CDR3 DNA follows: TGTGCCAGCAGTTTTACTTCGGGACACGCGAACAATGAGCAGTTCTTC. Its translation: CASSFTSGHANNEQFF.

In this sample, this clone turned up a few times. The chain joins TRBV6-5 to TRBJ1-2; D is possibly TRBD1 (5 bases). The CDR3 loop spans 13 amino acids. CDR1 and CDR2 from the germline V gene are MNHEY and SVGAGI. The V gene lost 6 bases and the J gene lost 4 bases, with 12 bases spanning the gap. The CDR3 DNA sequence: TGTGCCAGCAGAGGGGTAGGGGTCTATGGCTACACCTTC. Translated, it gives CASRGVGVYGYTF.

This sequence joins TRBV5-1 and TRBJ2-2; TRBD2 aligns across 11 bases. Trimming at V came to 0 bases and at J to 4 bases, leaving 11 bases not matched to a gene. The CDR3 is made up of 19 amino acids. Germline V gene data show CDR1 as SGHRS and CDR2 as YFSETQ. In DNA, the CDR3 is TGCGCCAGCAGCTTGGTCGTCCAACCTAGCGGGAGGCCCACCGGGGAGCTGTTTTTT. This codes for CASSLVVQPSGRPTGELFF.

V is TRBV7-6 and J is TRBJ2-3; D perhaps matches TRBD1 (6 bases). The ends were cut back, 5 bases at V and 4 bases at J, with 19 bases in the middle. The length of the CDR3 is 16 residues. Germline CDR1 and CDR2: SGHVS and FNYEAQ. In nucleotides, the CDR3 is TGTGCCAGCAGCGGCGAAGGACAGATTTCATCAGATACGCAGTATTTT. Its translation is CASSGEGQISSDTQYF. Variable domain in full (rest from reference TRBV7-6 and TRBJ2-3): GAGVSQSPRYKVTKRGQDVALRCDPISGHVSLYWYRQALGQGPEFLTYFNYEAQQDKSGLPNDRFSAERPEGSISTLTIQRTEQRDSAMYRCASSGEGQISSDTQYFGPGTRLTVL.

This clone was detected a few times. The chain combines TRBV15 with TRBJ2-7; maybe TRBD2 (5 bases). V shed 1 base and J shed 2 bases, with 9 bases lying between them. In germline, CDR1 is LNHNV, CDR2 YYDKDF (reference sequence). There are 14 residues in the CDR3. The CDR3 loop is CATSRAAVAYEQYF. In DNA form, the CDR3 reads TGTGCCACCAGCAGAGCAGCGGTGGCCTACGAGCAGTACTTC. Based on the CDR3 plus reference TRBV15 and TRBJ2-7, the full variable domain is DAMVIQNPRYQVTQFGKPVTLSCSQTLNHNVMYWYQQKSSQAPKLLFHYYDKDFNNEADTPDNFQSRRPNTSFCFLDIRSPGLGDTAMYLCATSRAAVAYEQYFGPGTRLTVT.

The V call is TRBV11-2, the J call TRBJ2-7; unclear D gene. Germline CDR1 and CDR2: SGHAT and FQNNGV. CDR3 length: 15 residues. V lost 1 base to trimming and J lost 1 base, with 11 bases between them. CDR3 residues: CASSLAGPLSYEQYF. In DNA form, the CDR3 reads TGTGCCAGCAGCTTAGCAGGTCCTCTGTCCTACGAGCAGTACTTC.

This sequence joins TRBV7-9 and TRBJ1-2; no clear D. V was pared by 2 bases and J by 8 bases, with 18 bases between. CDR1 SEHNR and CDR2 FQNEAQ come from the germline V gene (reference sequence). This CDR3 has 15 amino acids. The CDR3 is CASSLSGQEGSGYTF. The CDR3 coding sequence is TGTGCCAGCAGCTTAAGTGGGCAGGAGGGTTCCGGCTACACCTTC.

This clone appeared a few times. The chain couples TRBV19 to TRBJ1-1; D is undetermined. Trimming shortened V by 5 bases and J by 3 bases, and 13 bases separated the two germline ends. The length of the CDR3 is 14 residues. CDR1 is LNHDA, CDR2 SQIVND, per germline (reference sequence). The DNA of the CDR3 is TGTGCCAGTAGTCCCCAAGCAGTAGACACTGAAGCTTTCTTT. Its translation is CASSPQAVDTEAFF.

This clone was recorded only once. V and J are TRBV20-1 and TRBJ1-5; D ambiguous. Per germline, CDR1 DFQATT and CDR2 SNEGSKA (reference sequence). The CDR3 consists of 13 residues. V was pared by 3 bases and J by 2 bases, with 8 bases between. The CDR3 bases are TGCAGTGCTAGTTGGAGGGGCAATCAGCCCCAGCATTTT. The encoded protein is CSASWRGNQPQHF.

The rearrangement links TRBV12-5 to TRBJ2-1; 8 positions agree with TRBD1. Germline CDR1 reads LGHNT; CDR2 reads FRNRAP. Trimming at V came to 1 base and at J to 8 bases, leaving 4 bases not matched to a gene. The CDR3 totals 14 residues. CDR3 in amino acids: CASGLGQGSHEQFF. Here the CDR3 DNA reads TGTGCTAGTGGTTTGGGACAGGGGAGCCATGAGCAGTTCTTC. Looking up the rest from reference TRBV12-5 and TRBJ2-1 gives the full variable domain: DARVTQTPRHKVTEMGQEVTMRCQPILGHNTVFWYRQTMMQGLELLAYFRNRAPLDDSGMPKDRFSAEMPDATLATLKIQPSEPRDSAVYFCASGLGQGSHEQFFGPGTRLTVL.

The chain employs TRBV7-8 and TRBJ1-5; D not certain. Trimming removed 2 bases from V and 7 bases from J, with 12 bases in between. CDR3 length: 14 amino acids. Germline assignment: CDR1 SGHVS and CDR2 FQNEAQ. The CDR3 sequence is CASSLRRVTQPQHF. The CDR3 DNA follows: TGTGCCAGCAGCTTACGGAGGGTAACACAGCCCCAGCATTTT.

The genes are TRBV7-9 and TRBJ2-7; TRBD1 aligns across 7 bases. CDR1 is SEHNR and CDR2 is FQNEAQ in the germline V gene (reference sequence). The J segment lost 3 bases and the V segment lost 7 bases, leaving 9 bases of the junction unmatched. The CDR3 sequence is 14 residues long. CDR3 DNA: TGTGCCAGCACCAACCGACAGGGCCTCTACGAGCAGTACTTC. Its protein is CASTNRQGLYEQYF.

This clone came up a few times. This chain connects TRBV5-5 to TRBJ1-5; D is unresolved. Trimming shortened V by 0 bases and J by 4 bases, and 11 bases separated the two germline ends. CDR1 is SGHKS, CDR2 YYEKEE, per germline (reference sequence). The CDR3 contains 15 residues. The CDR3, as DNA: TGTGCCAGCAGCTTGGTGGCGCGGGAGAATCAGCCCCAGCATTTT. It encodes CASSLVARENQPQHF.

V is TRBV7-2 and J is TRBJ2-5; tentative D call: TRBD1 (6 bases). V lost 5 bases, J lost 2 bases, and 12 bases lay in between. This CDR3 contains 14 residues. CDR1 and CDR2 (germline): SGHTA, FQGNSA. In DNA form, the CDR3 reads TGTGCCAGCAGCCCCATGGGGGCACAAGAGACCCAGTACTTC. Translating gives CASSPMGAQETQYF.

CDR3 protein: CASSLRGFEAFF. The CDR3 coding sequence is TGTGCCAGCAGTTTACGGGGTTTTGAAGCTTTCTTT. This chain connects TRBV12-3 or TRBV12-4 to TRBJ1-1; D not certain. The CDR3 totals 12 residues. The V end was cut by 2 bases, the J end by 7 bases, with 8 bases between.

The chain links TRBV30 to TRBJ1-5, with TRBD1 as a possible D gene (5 bases). The CDR3 extends over 13 amino acids. Trimming removed 1 base from V and 4 bases from J, with 8 bases in between. Per the germline V gene, CDR1 is GTSNPN and CDR2 is SVGIG (reference sequence). The CDR3 protein is CAWSGTPNQPQHF. CDR3 nucleotides: TGTGCCTGGAGTGGGACACCAAATCAGCCCCAGCATTTT.